A single sample is the source of the 32 T cell receptor beta chains below, sequenced in a study of blood T cell repertoires in COVID-19. Sequencing was performed with immunoSEQ multiplex PCR; in TCRdb, only in-frame clones are kept and a portion is missing. The sample consists of 400,000 to 500,000 clones, about nine tenths of them appearing once. Sample: peripheral blood. All receptors derive from a woman in her thirties with active or convalescent COVID-19.

The chain recombines TRBV27 with TRBJ2-1; a possible D gene is TRBD2 (7 bases). Deletions cut 5 bases from V and 10 bases from J, with 18 bases between. There are 14 residues in the CDR3. Germline CDR1 is MNHEY and CDR2 is SMNVEV (reference sequence). CDR3 DNA: TGTGCCAGCAGTGCTCTAGGGGGAGGGGAGGAGCAGTTCTTC. Translating gives CASSALGGGEEQFF.

V is TRBV19 and J is TRBJ2-7; 9 positions match TRBD1. Germline-derived CDR1 and CDR2 are LNHDA and SQIVND (reference sequence). The V gene end was trimmed by 9 bases and the J gene end by 2 bases; junction bases not matched to a gene: 8. The CDR3 spans 14 residues. The CDR3 loop reads CASHGQGRTYEQYF. The CDR3 DNA reads as TGTGCCAGCCACGGACAGGGGCGAACCTACGAGCAGTACTTC.

This clone came up a few times. V gene TRBV14 combines with J gene TRBJ1-2; D not certain. The CDR3 has 13 residues. CDR1 SGHDN and CDR2 FVKESK come from the germline V gene. Trimming took 4 bases from V and 4 from J, leaving 10 bases between them. DNA of the CDR3: TGTGCCAGCAGCCCGGACTTTCTCTATGGCTACACCTTC. This translates into CASSPDFLYGYTF.

The V gene is TRBV27, the J gene TRBJ1-2; 9 nucleotides agree with TRBD1. The germline CDR1 and CDR2 sequences are MNHEY and SMNVEV (reference sequence). V lost 3 bases to trimming and J lost 3 bases; unmatched junction nucleotides: 11. There are 17 residues in the CDR3. CDR3 nucleotide sequence: TGTGCCAGCAGTTTTGAACCGGGACAGGGAAGTTACTATGGCTACACCTTC. Amino acid sequence: CASSFEPGQGSYYGYTF.

In this sample, this clone turned up once. This chain uses TRBV3-1 (or the pseudogene TRBV3-2) with TRBJ1-4; D is uncertain. The germline V gene encodes CDR1 LGHDT and CDR2 YNNKEL (reference sequence). The germline V and J ends were trimmed by 0 bases and 0 bases, with 11 bases remaining between them. This CDR3 has 17 amino acids. The CDR3 coding sequence is TGTGCCAGCAGCCAAGATCGGGATATTGCAACTAATGAAAAACTGTTTTTT. Encoded protein: CASSQDRDIATNEKLFF.

The genes are TRBV5-6 and TRBJ2-1; 14 nucleotides agree with TRBD2. Germline V gene lookup returns CDR1 SGHDT and CDR2 YYEEEE. The CDR3 runs to 18 residues. The trim removed 4 bases at V and 2 bases at J, leaving 8 bases unmatched. The CDR3 region has the DNA TGTGCCAGCAGCGGAGGACTAGCGGGGGGCCTTCCCTACAATGAGCAGTTCTTC. Encoded protein: CASSGGLAGGLPYNEQFF.

V usage is TRBV5-1 and J usage is TRBJ2-3; 8 nucleotides agree with TRBD2. This CDR3 has 17 amino acids. The V segment lost 3 bases and the J segment 0 bases; nucleotides outside the gene matches: 9. Germline V lookup: CDR1 SGHRS, CDR2 YFSETQ. Here the CDR3 DNA reads TGCGCCAGCAGCTCCGGGGCTTTAGCGGGGAGCACAGATACGCAGTATTTT. Translation: CASSSGALAGSTDTQYF.

The CDR3 nucleotides are TGTGCCAGCAGCCAAGTGACTAGCGGAACTCCTGGCAATGAGCAGTTCTTC. This encodes CASSQVTSGTPGNEQFF. The chain employs TRBV3-1 (or the pseudogene TRBV3-2) and TRBJ2-1; TRBD2 matches 9 bases. The CDR3 consists of 17 residues. V shed 1 base and J 6 bases; nucleotides not matched to a gene: 10. CDR1 is LGHDT and CDR2 is YNNKEL in the germline V gene (reference sequence).

The V call is TRBV20-1, the J call TRBJ1-2, with 7 bases fitting TRBD1. CDR3 length: 11 amino acids. V lost 7 bases and J lost 3; bases outside the gene matches: 2. Germline loops: CDR1 DFQATT, CDR2 SNEGSKA (reference sequence). The CDR3 DNA is TGCAGTGGCGGGACAGACTATGGCTACACCTTC. It translates to CSGGTDYGYTF.

The chain recombines TRBV7-9 with TRBJ2-1; 9 positions agree with TRBD2. The germline V gene has CDR1 SEHNR and CDR2 FQNEAQ (reference sequence). V shed 8 bases and J 4 bases; nucleotides not matched to a gene: 9. There are 15 residues in the CDR3. The CDR3 sequence is CASGWVAGEYNEQFF. The CDR3 nucleotides read TGTGCCAGCGGTTGGGTAGCGGGAGAGTACAATGAGCAGTTCTTC. Together with reference TRBV7-9 and TRBJ2-1, the CDR3 gives the full variable domain: DTGVSQNPRHKITKRGQNVTFRCDPISEHNRLYWYRQTLGQGPEFLTYFQNEAQLEKSRLLSDRFSAERPKGSFSTLEIQRTEQGDSAMYLCASGWVAGEYNEQFFGPGTRLTVL.

The rearrangement links TRBV6-5 to TRBJ1-5; 7 bases line up with TRBD1. CDR1 and CDR2 (germline): MNHEY, SVGAGI. The CDR3 is 14 amino acids. Trimming took 5 bases from V and 5 from J; bases not matched to a gene: 6. CDR3 nucleotide sequence: TGTGCCAGCAGTCGGGGGACAGCCCATCAGCCCCAGCATTTT. Protein sequence: CASSRGTAHQPQHF.

This sequence joins TRBV5-1 and TRBJ2-5; 8 nucleotides align to TRBD1. The V gene's germline CDR1 is SGHRS and CDR2 YFSETQ. This CDR3 has 15 amino acids. The V and J ends lost 0 bases and 4 bases, in that order; junction bases with no gene match: 5. This CDR3 is CASSLGPGGVETQYF. The CDR3 DNA is TGCGCCAGCAGCTTGGGGCCAGGGGGCGTAGAGACCCAGTACTTC.

The V and J genes are TRBV19 and TRBJ1-6, with 7 bases lining up with TRBD1. From germline, CDR1 is LNHDA and CDR2 SQIVND (reference sequence). Trimming took 5 bases from V and 7 from J; bases not matched to a gene: 5. CDR3 length equals 14 residues. Here the CDR3 DNA reads TGTGCCAGTAGTTGGGGACAGCTGAATTCACCCCTCCACTTT. It encodes CASSWGQLNSPLHF. The variable domain in full, with the rest retrieved from reference TRBV19 and TRBJ1-6, is DGGITQSPKYLFRKEGQNVTLSCEQNLNHDAMYWYRQDPGQGLRLIYYSQIVNDFQKGDIAEGYSVSREKKESFPLTVTSAQKNPTAFYLCASSWGQLNSPLHFGNGTRLTVT.

The chain has TRBV18 and TRBJ2-4; the D is unclear. V was trimmed by 2 bases and J by 0 bases, leaving 5 bases between them. CDR1 is KGHSH and CDR2 is LQKENI in the germline V gene. The CDR3 runs 14 residues. The CDR3 loop reads CASSPAGAKNIQYF. The CDR3 nucleotides read TGTGCCAGCTCACCAGCCGGAGCCAAAAACATTCAGTACTTC.

The chain couples TRBV12-3 or TRBV12-4 to TRBJ1-5; TRBD1 might be the D (5 bases). CDR3 length equals 13 residues. V was pared by 2 bases and J by 8 bases, with 10 bases between. This CDR3 reads CASSLQGSEPQHF. The CDR3 nucleotides are TGTGCCAGCAGTTTACAGGGCTCGGAGCCCCAGCATTTT.

The chain employs TRBV30 and TRBJ2-7, with TRBD2 as a possible D gene (6 bases). Germline V gene sequence: CDR1 GTSNPN, CDR2 SVGIG (reference sequence). Trimming cost V 5 bases and J 4 bases, with 15 bases left between them. CDR3 length: 13 amino acids. In DNA, the CDR3 is TGTGCCTGGGGCGGGACTCAAGCTTACGAGCAGTACTTC. Protein: CAWGGTQAYEQYF.

The chain joins TRBV5-1 to TRBJ2-2; D possibly corresponds to TRBD1 (6 bases). This CDR3 has 16 amino acids. V lost 2 bases and J 2 bases, leaving 13 bases between the germline ends. Germline loops: CDR1 SGHRS, CDR2 YFSETQ. The CDR3 is CASSFTGTINTGELFF. Written as DNA, the CDR3 is TGCGCCAGCAGCTTCACCGGGACAATTAACACCGGGGAGCTGTTTTTT. Full variable domain (outside the CDR3, taken from reference TRBV5-1 and TRBJ2-2): KAGVTQTPRYLIKTRGQQVTLSCSPISGHRSVSWYQQTPGQGLQFLFEYFSETQRNKGNFPGRFSGRQFSNSRSEMNVSTLELGDSALYLCASSFTGTINTGELFFGEGSRLTVL.

The V and J genes are TRBV5-6 and TRBJ1-2; D possibly corresponds to TRBD1 (6 bases). Germline CDR1 is SGHDT and CDR2 is YYEEEE. V was cut by 0 bases and J by 7 bases, with 10 bases left in between. The length of the CDR3 is 13 residues. CDR3 region: CASSLVGASGYTF. The CDR3 coding sequence is TGTGCCAGCAGCTTGGTGGGGGCGAGTGGCTACACCTTC.

This clone has more than one count but fewer than ten. The chain employs TRBV5-1 and TRBJ2-7; TRBD1 agrees at 9 bases. The V gene end was trimmed by 4 bases and the J gene end by 6 bases; junction bases not matched to a gene: 8. Germline CDR1 is SGHRS and CDR2 is YFSETQ. This CDR3 has 14 residues. The CDR3, as DNA: TGCGCCAGCAGCCCCGGGACAGGGTCGTTCGAGCAGTACTTC. This encodes CASSPGTGSFEQYF.

The chain has TRBV15 and TRBJ1-3; D not certain. V was shortened by 0 bases and J by 0 bases, with 6 bases between the two germline ends. Germline-derived CDR1 and CDR2 are LNHNV and YYDKDF (reference sequence). The CDR3 runs to 15 residues. CDR3 DNA sequence: TGTGCCACCAGCAGAGAACATTTCTCTGGAAACACCATATATTTT. Translated: CATSREHFSGNTIYF.

This clone was picked up a small number of times. V and J are TRBV6-1 and TRBJ2-2; D gene uncertain. The V gene's germline CDR1 is MNHNS and CDR2 SASEGT. V shed 2 bases and J shed 3 bases, with 10 bases lying between them. The CDR3 has 15 amino acids. CDR3 sequence reads: CASSETIGYTGELFF. The CDR3, as DNA: TGTGCCAGCAGTGAAACTATAGGCTACACCGGGGAGCTGTTTTTT.

The CDR3 loop reads CASSLEVAGGETQYF. CDR3 in DNA: TGCGCCAGCAGCTTGGAGGTGGCAGGGGGGGAGACCCAGTACTTC. The chain is built from TRBV5-1 and TRBJ2-5; D may be TRBD1 (7 bases). This CDR3 comprises 15 residues. V was clipped by 0 bases and J by 5 bases, with 14 bases between them. CDR1 and CDR2 (germline): SGHRS, YFSETQ.

The J gene is TRBJ1-3, the V gene TRBV6-1; D not resolved. The CDR3 totals 15 residues. Trimming took 0 bases from V and 2 from J, leaving 8 bases between them. Germline V lookup: CDR1 MNHNS, CDR2 SASEGT. The CDR3 DNA reads TGTGCCAGCAGTGAAGCCCGCAGAACTGGAAACACCATATATTTT. Residues: CASSEARRTGNTIYF.

The chain has TRBV5-4 and TRBJ1-2, with a tentative D call TRBD1 (6 bases). V was shortened by 4 bases and J by 8 bases, with 21 bases between the two germline ends. Germline CDR1 SGHNT, CDR2 YYREEE (reference sequence). The CDR3 totals 15 residues. CDR3 sequence reads: CASSLPGDAGTGYTF. The CDR3 nucleotides are TGTGCCAGCAGCCTTCCAGGGGATGCCGGGACGGGCTACACCTTC.

This chain uses TRBV19 with TRBJ2-1; 9 positions agree with TRBD1. This CDR3 is 15 amino acids long. The V gene's germline CDR1 is LNHDA and CDR2 SQIVND (reference sequence). The ends lost 5 bases at V and 4 bases at J; junction bases unmatched: 6. The CDR3: CASSFMGQGYNEQFF. Here the CDR3 DNA reads TGTGCCAGTAGTTTTATGGGACAGGGATACAATGAGCAGTTCTTC.

The chain couples TRBV18 to TRBJ2-7; D might be TRBD2 (7 bases). CDR3 length equals 20 residues. The V end was cut by 1 base, the J end by 0 bases, with 25 bases between. Per the germline V gene, CDR1 is KGHSH and CDR2 is LQKENI. CDR3 coding DNA: TGTGCCAGCTCACCACACCTGAGATTAACAGGGAAGCGGGACTCCTACGAGCAGTACTTC. It is translated as CASSPHLRLTGKRDSYEQYF.

The chain joins TRBV6-2 or TRBV6-3 to TRBJ1-5; possible D gene TRBD1, 5 bases. Germline-derived CDR1 and CDR2 are MNHEY and SVGEGT. Trimming cost V 2 bases and J 6 bases, with 8 bases left between them. The CDR3 spans 13 residues. CDR3 in amino acids: CASSYLGGQPQHF. CDR3 coding DNA: TGTGCCAGCAGTTACCTCGGGGGTCAGCCCCAGCATTTT.

With respect to this clone: In the same sample, other DNA sequences code for this CDR3. The chain combines TRBV5-1 with TRBJ2-3; 7 bases map to TRBD2. This CDR3 region has 14 residues. CDR1 SGHRS and CDR2 YFSETQ come from the germline V gene. After removal of 0 bases from V and 6 bases from J, the junction contained 4 bases not matched to a gene. CDR3 residues: CASSLGLAGDTQYF. The CDR3 region has the DNA TGCGCCAGCAGCTTGGGACTAGCAGGGGATACGCAGTATTTT.

Only a few counts were recorded for this clone. The chain links TRBV7-9 to TRBJ1-2; 7 bases align to TRBD1. The CDR3 length is 13 residues. V dropped 5 bases and J dropped 8; count of bases not matched to a gene: 8. Germline V gene sequence: CDR1 SEHNR, CDR2 FQNEAQ (reference sequence). The CDR3 reads CASSPGTEEGYTF. CDR3 nucleotide sequence: TGTGCCAGCAGCCCCGGGACAGAGGAAGGCTACACCTTC.

The rearrangement links TRBV7-8 to TRBJ1-6; D gene ambiguous. Germline-derived CDR1 and CDR2 are SGHVS and FQNEAQ. The CDR3 is 15 residues long. Trimming shortened V by 7 bases and J by 3 bases, and 13 bases separated the two germline ends. The CDR3 DNA sequence: TGTGCCAGCACATCTAGCCAGGACTATAATTCACCCCTCCACTTT. It specifies CASTSSQDYNSPLHF.

This chain connects TRBV19 to TRBJ1-2; 9 bases align to TRBD1. Germline V lookup: CDR1 LNHDA, CDR2 SQIVND (reference sequence). This CDR3 is built from 14 residues. The trim removed 5 bases at V and 7 bases at J, leaving 8 bases unmatched. The CDR3 bases are TGTGCCAGTAGTTTGGGACAGGGAAATAGTGGCTACACCTTC. It yields the protein CASSLGQGNSGYTF.

This clone was seen a few times. The rearrangement joins TRBV12-3 or TRBV12-4 to TRBJ2-7; possibly TRBD1 for D (6 bases). V gave up 10 bases and J gave up 4 bases, with 17 bases separating them. The CDR3 consists of 13 residues. The CDR3 DNA sequence: TGTGCCAACTCGAAGGGGGTGGCGTACGAGCAGTACTTC. It specifies CANSKGVAYEQYF.